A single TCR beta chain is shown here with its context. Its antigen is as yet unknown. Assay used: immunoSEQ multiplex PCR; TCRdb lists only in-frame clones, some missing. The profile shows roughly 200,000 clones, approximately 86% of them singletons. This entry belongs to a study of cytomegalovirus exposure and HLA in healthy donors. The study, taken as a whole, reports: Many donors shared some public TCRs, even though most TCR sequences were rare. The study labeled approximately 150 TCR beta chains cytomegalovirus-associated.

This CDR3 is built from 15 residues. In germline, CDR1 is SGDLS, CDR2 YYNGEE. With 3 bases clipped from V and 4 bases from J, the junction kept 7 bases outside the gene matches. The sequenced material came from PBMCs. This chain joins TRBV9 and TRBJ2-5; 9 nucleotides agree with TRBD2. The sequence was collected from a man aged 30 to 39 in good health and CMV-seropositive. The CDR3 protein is CASSASGNWVETQYF. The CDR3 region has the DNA TGTGCCAGCAGCGCTAGCGGGAACTGGGTAGAGACCCAGTACTTC. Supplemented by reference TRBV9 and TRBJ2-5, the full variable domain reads DSGVTQTPKHLITATGQRVTLRCSPRSGDLSVYWYQQSLDQGLQFLIQYYNGEERAKGNILERFSAQQFPDLHSELNLSSLELGDSALYFCASSASGNWVETQYFGPGTRLLVL.